These T cell receptor beta chains were read from a single sample in a study of molecular identifiers for immune sequencing clone quantification. MiXCR, run by TCRdb on the PCR reads, gives a single entry per CDR3 protein. The sample has about 640,000 distinct CDR3 sequences, about 20% seen once. The sample consisted of naive CD8+ T cells from blood, with Jurkat cell RNA spiked in. These receptors came from a human donor in good health. Some libraries in this study had Jurkat cell RNA spiked in. The CDR3 runs from the conserved cysteine through the conserved F or W. Fields, in order: J gene, V gene, CDR3 protein.

>TRBJ1-4|TRBV4-3
CASSQDAKPPRGANEKLFF
>TRBJ2-2|TRBV7-9
CASSVGLAGGTGELFF
>TRBJ2-7|TRBV5-1
CASSMDRGIVEQYF
>TRBJ2-7|TRBV19
CASTNDRPFYEQYF
>TRBJ2-5|TRBV7-2
CASSSYGTRKGGTQYF
>TRBJ2-3|TRBV4-3
CASSQDSSGSSTDTQYF
>TRBJ1-3|TRBV20-1
CSAREEDRINTIYF
>TRBJ2-7|TRBV4-3
CASSQENSGNYEQYF
>TRBJ2-3|TRBV5-1
CASSYQSGTSIDTQYF
>TRBJ1-6|TRBV2
CANSGHVSSYNSPLHF
>TRBJ2-1|TRBV19
CASSIDGGGYEQFF
>TRBJ2-3|TRBV27
CASSLLGRTTSTDTQYF
>TRBJ2-7|TRBV7-6
CASSPTNYAYEQYF
>TRBJ1-5|TRBV7-9
CASSPPDGESNQPQHF
>TRBJ2-1|TRBV10-1
CASSEAQGGGQFF
>TRBJ1-1|TRBV6-4
CASRETRGNTEAFF
>TRBJ2-7|TRBV27
CASSEIAGGPIEQYF
>TRBJ1-2|TRBV20-1
CSARGTENYGYTF